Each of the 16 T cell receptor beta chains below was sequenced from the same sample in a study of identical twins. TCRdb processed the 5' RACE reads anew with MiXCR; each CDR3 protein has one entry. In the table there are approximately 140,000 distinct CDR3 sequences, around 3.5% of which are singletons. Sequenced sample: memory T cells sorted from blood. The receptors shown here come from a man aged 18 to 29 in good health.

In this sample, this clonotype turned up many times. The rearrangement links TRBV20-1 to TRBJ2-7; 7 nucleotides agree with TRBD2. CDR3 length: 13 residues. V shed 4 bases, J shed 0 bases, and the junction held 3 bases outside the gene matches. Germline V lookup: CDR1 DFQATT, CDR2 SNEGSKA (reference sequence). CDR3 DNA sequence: TGCAGTGCTACCTGGGACTACTCCTACGAGCAGTACGTC. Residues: CSATWDYSYEQYV.

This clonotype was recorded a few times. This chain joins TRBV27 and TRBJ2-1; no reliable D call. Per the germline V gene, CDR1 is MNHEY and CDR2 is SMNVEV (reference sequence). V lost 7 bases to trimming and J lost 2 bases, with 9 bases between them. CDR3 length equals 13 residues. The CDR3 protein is CASTSTAYNEQFF. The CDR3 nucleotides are TGTGCCAGCACGAGTACCGCCTACAATGAGCAGTTCTTC.

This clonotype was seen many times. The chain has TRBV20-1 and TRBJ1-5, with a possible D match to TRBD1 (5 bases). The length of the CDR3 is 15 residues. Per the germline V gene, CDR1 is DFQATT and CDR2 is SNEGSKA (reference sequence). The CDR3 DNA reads TGCAGCGGACTGCTCCGAAGTCGGGGCGATCAGCCCCAGCATTTT. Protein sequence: CSGLLRSRGDQPQHF.

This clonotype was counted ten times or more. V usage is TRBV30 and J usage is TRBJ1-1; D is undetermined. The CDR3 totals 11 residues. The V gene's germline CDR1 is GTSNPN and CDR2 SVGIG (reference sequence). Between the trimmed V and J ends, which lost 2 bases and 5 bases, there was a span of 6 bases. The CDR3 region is CAWSQLTEAFF. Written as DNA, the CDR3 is TGTGCCTGGAGTCAACTGACTGAAGCTTTCTTT.

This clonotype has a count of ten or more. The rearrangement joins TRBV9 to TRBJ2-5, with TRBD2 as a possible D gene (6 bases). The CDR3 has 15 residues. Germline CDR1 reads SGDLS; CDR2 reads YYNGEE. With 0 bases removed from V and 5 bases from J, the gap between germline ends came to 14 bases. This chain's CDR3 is CASSVDEGGGETQYF. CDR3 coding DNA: TGTGCCAGCAGCGTAGATGAGGGTGGGGGGGAGACCCAGTACTTC. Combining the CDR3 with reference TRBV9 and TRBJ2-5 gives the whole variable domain DSGVTQTPKHLITATGQRVTLRCSPRSGDLSVYWYQQSLDQGLQFLIQYYNGEERAKGNILERFSAQQFPDLHSELNLSSLELGDSALYFCASSVDEGGGETQYFGPGTRLLVL.

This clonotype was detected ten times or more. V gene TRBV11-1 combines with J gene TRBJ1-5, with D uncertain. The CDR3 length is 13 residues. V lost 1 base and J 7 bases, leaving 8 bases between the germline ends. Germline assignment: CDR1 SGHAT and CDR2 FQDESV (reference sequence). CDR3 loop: CASSLGLGQPQHF. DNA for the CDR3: TGTGCCAGCAGCTTAGGACTCGGCCAGCCCCAGCATTTT.

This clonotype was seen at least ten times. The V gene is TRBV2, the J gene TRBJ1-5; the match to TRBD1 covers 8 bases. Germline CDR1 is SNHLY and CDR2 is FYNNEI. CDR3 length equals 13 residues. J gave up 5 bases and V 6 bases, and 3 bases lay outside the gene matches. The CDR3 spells CASRADRDQPQHF. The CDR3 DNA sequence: TGTGCCAGCAGGGCGGACAGGGATCAGCCCCAGCATTTT.

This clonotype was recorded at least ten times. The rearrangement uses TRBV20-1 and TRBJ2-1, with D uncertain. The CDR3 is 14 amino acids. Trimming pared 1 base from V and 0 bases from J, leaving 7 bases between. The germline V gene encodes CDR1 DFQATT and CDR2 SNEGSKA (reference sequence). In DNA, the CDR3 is TGCAGTGCTAGAGGACACCTCTCCTACAATGAGCAGTTCTTC. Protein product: CSARGHLSYNEQFF.

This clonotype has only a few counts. The CDR3, as DNA: TGTGCCAGCACCGGGGAGGGGCACCATAACACCGGGGAGCTGTTTTTT. It codes for CASTGEGHHNTGELFF. V is TRBV5-5 and J is TRBJ2-2; 7 bases map to TRBD2. The germline V gene encodes CDR1 SGHKS and CDR2 YYEKEE (reference sequence). The CDR3 totals 16 residues. Trimming removed 6 bases from V and 2 bases from J; junction bases left unmatched: 10.

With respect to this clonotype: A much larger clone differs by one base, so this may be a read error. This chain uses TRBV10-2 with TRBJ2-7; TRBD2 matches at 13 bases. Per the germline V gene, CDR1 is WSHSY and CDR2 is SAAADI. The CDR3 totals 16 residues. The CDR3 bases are TGCACCAGCAGTGTGACTAGCGGGAGGTTTGGGTACGAGCAGTACTTC. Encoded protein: CTSSVTSGRFGYEQYF.

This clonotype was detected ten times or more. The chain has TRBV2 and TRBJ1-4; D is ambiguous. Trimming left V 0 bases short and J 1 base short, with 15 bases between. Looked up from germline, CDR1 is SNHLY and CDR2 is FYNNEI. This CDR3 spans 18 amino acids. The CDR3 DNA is TGTGCCAGCAGTGAAGCGTTCTGGTTGGACGGAACTAATGAAAAACTGTTTTTT. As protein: CASSEAFWLDGTNEKLFF.

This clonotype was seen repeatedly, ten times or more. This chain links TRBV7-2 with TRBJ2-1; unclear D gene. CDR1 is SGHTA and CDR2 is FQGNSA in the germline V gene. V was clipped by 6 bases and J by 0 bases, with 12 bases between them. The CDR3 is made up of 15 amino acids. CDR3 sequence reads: CASSYSPGSYNEQFF. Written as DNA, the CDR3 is TGTGCCAGCAGTTACTCCCCCGGCTCCTACAATGAGCAGTTCTTC.

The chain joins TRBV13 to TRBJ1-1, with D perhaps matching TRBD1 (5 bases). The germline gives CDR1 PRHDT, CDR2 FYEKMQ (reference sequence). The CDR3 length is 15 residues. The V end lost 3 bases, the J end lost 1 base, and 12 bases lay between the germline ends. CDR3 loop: CASSLAGGGNTEAFF. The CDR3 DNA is TGTGCCAGCAGCTTGGCCGGTGGGGGGAACACTGAAGCTTTCTTT.

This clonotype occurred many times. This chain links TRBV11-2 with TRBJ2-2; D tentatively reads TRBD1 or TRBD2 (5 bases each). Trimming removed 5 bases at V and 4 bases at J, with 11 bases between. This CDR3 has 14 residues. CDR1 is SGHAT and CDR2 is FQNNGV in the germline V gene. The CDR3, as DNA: TGTGCCAGCAGCCGACAGAGGGGCACCGGGGAGCTGTTTTTT. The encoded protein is CASSRQRGTGELFF.

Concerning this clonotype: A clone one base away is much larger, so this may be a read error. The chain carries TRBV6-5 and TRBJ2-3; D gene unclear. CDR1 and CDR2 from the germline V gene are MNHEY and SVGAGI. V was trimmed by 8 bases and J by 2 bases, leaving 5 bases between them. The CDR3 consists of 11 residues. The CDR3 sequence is CASRTTDTQYF. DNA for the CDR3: TGTGCCAGCCGGACCACAGATACGCAGTATTTT.

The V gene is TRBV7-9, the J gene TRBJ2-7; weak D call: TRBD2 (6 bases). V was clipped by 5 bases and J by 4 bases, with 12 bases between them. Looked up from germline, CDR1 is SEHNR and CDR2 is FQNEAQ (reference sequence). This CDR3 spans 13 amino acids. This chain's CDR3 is CASSTGGTYEQYF. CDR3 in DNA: TGTGCCAGCAGCACAGGAGGGACTTACGAGCAGTACTTC.